Included here is one T cell receptor beta chain sequence, with context. Its cognate antigen is unknown. This entry is derived from a study of cytomegalovirus exposure and HLA in healthy donors. Background on the study: Around 78 million unique TCRs, all from HLA-typed donors, were included in an early release of the data.

It was with 60 Vbeta and 13 Jbeta primers that the PCR ran. Assay: immunoSEQ multiplex PCR; the TCRdb copy retains only in-frame clones and omits some. The sample holds 75,000 to 95,000 clones, roughly 69% seen once. Study outcomes and limitations: Rare sequences made up most TCRs, while some public TCRs were found in many donors. Some 17,000 TCR beta sequences were associated with HLA alleles at 0.05 false discovery rate in a later analysis. Published work reported that the classifier diagnosed cytomegalovirus status with high specificity and sensitivity.

The material sequenced was PBMCs. The receptor was derived from a woman between 25 and 40 years old in good health and CMV-seronegative.

CDR3 coding DNA: TGTGCCATCAGTGATACAGCGGGAGTCTACAATGAGCAGTTCTTC. Amino acid sequence: CAISDTAGVYNEQFF. This chain connects TRBV10-3 to TRBJ2-1; 8 positions match TRBD2. The CDR3 is 15 residues long. Losses at the gene ends were 3 bases for V and 3 bases for J; bases not matched to a gene: 4. Germline V lookup: CDR1 ENHRY, CDR2 SYGVKD.